The 16 T cell receptor beta chains listed next were all sequenced from one sample in a study of blood T cells in healthy people across ages (dated by TCRdb to 2013 to 2016). The library was made by 5' RACE. The sequencer listed for this sample is Illumina HiSeq 2500. A second PCR of roughly 6 to 12 cycles was run with a J-beta primer mix and a sample-barcoded 5' primer. Starting from the raw public reads, TCRdb applied fastp trimming at Q25, assembled clones with MiXCR and retained in-frame beta chains. Each entry is one CDR3 protein sequence, shown with its most common DNA and genes. The sample yields roughly 1 million distinct CDR3 sequences; approximately 25% were counted once. Of the sample, around 0.7% falls within the top ten clones. This same sample was also part of a study on T cells of mothers and their children.

Sample: blood. All receptors come from a girl aged 2-10 years in good health.

This clonotype was seen only a few times. The J gene is TRBJ2-1, the V gene TRBV28; D may match TRBD1 or TRBD2 (5 bases each). Trimming took 6 bases from V and 8 from J, leaving 17 bases between them. CDR1 is MDHEN and CDR2 is SYDVKM in the germline V gene. This CDR3 is built from 14 residues. This chain's CDR3 is CASRVGDFADEQFF. The CDR3 DNA reads as TGTGCCAGCAGAGTGGGGGATTTTGCCGATGAGCAGTTCTTC.

The V and J genes are TRBV28 and TRBJ2-7; the match to TRBD2 covers 10 bases. Germline CDR1 and CDR2: MDHEN and SYDVKM. The CDR3 runs to 13 residues. Germline trimming cut 8 bases from V and 4 bases from J; bases unmatched to any gene: 5. This chain's CDR3 is CASELAGRYEQYF. CDR3 in DNA: TGTGCCAGCGAACTAGCGGGAAGGTACGAGCAGTACTTC.

This chain links TRBV29-1 with TRBJ1-2, with D unresolved. CDR3 length equals 11 residues. Deletions cut 7 bases from V and 8 bases from J, with 14 bases between. Germline CDR1 reads SQVTM; CDR2 reads ANQGSEA. In nucleotides, the CDR3 is TGCAGCGCCCGACAACTAGAAGGCTACACCTTC. It codes for CSARQLEGYTF.

The V gene is TRBV10-3, the J gene TRBJ2-1; no firm D call. Trimming left V 0 bases short and J 4 bases short, with 7 bases between. The CDR3 consists of 14 residues. Per germline, CDR1 ENHRY and CDR2 SYGVKD. The CDR3 loop is CAISESGIYNEQFF. The CDR3 DNA reads as TGTGCCATCAGTGAGTCAGGGATTTACAATGAGCAGTTCTTC.

This clonotype has a handful of counts. The rearrangement uses TRBV6-5 and TRBJ1-3; no clear D gene. V was pared by 2 bases and J by 2 bases, with 13 bases between. Looked up from germline, CDR1 is MNHEY and CDR2 is SVGAGI. This CDR3 region has 16 residues. This CDR3 is CASSYKVGRPGNTIYF. Written as DNA, the CDR3 is TGTGCCAGCAGTTACAAGGTGGGCAGACCTGGAAACACCATATATTTT.

The chain combines TRBV4-1 with TRBJ2-5; the D gene is possibly TRBD2 (6 bases). The V and J ends lost 4 bases and 5 bases respectively, with 14 bases between them. This CDR3 has 14 amino acids. The V gene's germline CDR1 is MGHRA and CDR2 YSYEKL. The CDR3 reads CASSRDLAVETQYF. The CDR3, as DNA: TGCGCCAGCAGCCGGGACTTGGCGGTCGAGACCCAGTACTTC.

The count of this clonotype is one. The chain uses TRBV12-3 or TRBV12-4 and TRBJ2-2; maybe TRBD1 (5 bases). The CDR3 sequence is 12 residues long. Between the trimmed V and J ends, which lost 8 bases and 3 bases, there was a span of 7 bases. This CDR3 is CASGAYTGELFF. CDR3 DNA: TGTGCCAGCGGGGCGTACACCGGGGAGCTGTTTTTT.

The J gene is TRBJ2-7, the V gene TRBV5-1; D gene ambiguous. The CDR3 loop spans 14 amino acids. V was shortened by 4 bases and J by 3 bases, with 14 bases between the two germline ends. From germline, CDR1 is SGHRS and CDR2 YFSETQ. The CDR3 is CASSRQEPGYEQYF. In nucleotides, the CDR3 is TGCGCCAGCAGCAGGCAGGAACCAGGCTACGAGCAGTACTTC.

This clonotype came up a few times. The V call is TRBV7-8, the J call TRBJ2-4; D perhaps matches TRBD1 (6 bases). V lost 1 base and J 7 bases, leaving 11 bases between the germline ends. The CDR3 covers 14 residues. Germline CDR1 is SGHVS and CDR2 is FQNEAQ. CDR3 loop: CASSLDDQGNIQYF. The CDR3 DNA sequence: TGTGCCAGCAGCTTAGATGACCAGGGGAACATTCAGTACTTC.

This clonotype has a single count. The CDR3 DNA follows: TGCGCCAGCAGCCATTTATTGACAACTTCTCCACAAGCAACTAATGAAAAACTGTTTTTT. Translation: CASSHLLTTSPQATNEKLFF. The chain employs TRBV4-3 and TRBJ1-4; D not certain. This CDR3 has 20 amino acids. The V and J ends lost 3 bases and 0 bases respectively, with 23 bases between them. CDR1 is LGHNA, CDR2 YSLEER, per germline.

The chain carries TRBV7-8 and TRBJ1-5; D perhaps matches TRBD1 (5 bases). Germline V CDR1 and CDR2: SGHVS, FQNEAQ. The CDR3 has 15 residues. Trimming left V 4 bases short and J 1 base short, with 11 bases between. CDR3 coding DNA: TGTGCCAGCAGCTCCGAGGACAACAGCAATCAGCCCCAGCATTTT. This codes for CASSSEDNSNQPQHF.

V gene TRBV20-1 combines with J gene TRBJ1-4, with a possible D match to TRBD1 (5 bases). Germline lookup yields CDR1 DFQATT and CDR2 SNEGSKA (reference sequence). The CDR3 has 17 residues. V was shortened by 5 bases and J by 5 bases, with 24 bases between the two germline ends. CDR3 nucleotides: TGCAGTGCTCGCAGGGTTTCTCTCTCCGTTGAAAATGAAAAACTGTTTTTT. Residues: CSARRVSLSVENEKLFF.

In the case of this clonotype: The junction departs from the called germline gene at one end, perhaps through a read error. The chain carries TRBV7-2 and TRBJ2-2; D uncertain. This CDR3 is 19 amino acids long. The germline V gene encodes CDR1 SGHTA and CDR2 FQGNSA. CDR3 nucleotide sequence: TGTGACAGCAGCTTTGATCTCGCAACAGACCCGAAGAACACCGGGGAGCTGTTTTTT. Translation: CDSSFDLATDPKNTGELFF. Looking up the rest from reference TRBV7-2 and TRBJ2-2 gives the full variable domain: GAGVSQSPSNKVTEKGKDVELRCDPISGHTALYWYRQSLGQGLEFLIYFQGNSAPDKSGLPSDRFSAERTGGSVSTLTIQRTQQEDSAVYLCDSSFDLATDPKNTGELFFGEGSRLTVL.

The CDR3 loop reads CASSYSSWLSGNTIYF. CDR3 sequence (DNA): TGTGCCAGCAGTTACTCGAGTTGGTTGTCCGGAAACACCATATATTTT. The chain carries TRBV6-5 and TRBJ1-3; the D is unclear. The CDR3 covers 16 residues. The V gene lost 0 bases and the J gene lost 4 bases, with 13 bases spanning the gap. Per the germline V gene, CDR1 is MNHEY and CDR2 is SVGAGI.

The table lists this clonotype with a few counts. As DNA, the CDR3 is TGTGCCACCAGCGGGCCTGGGACATCTCACCGCTCTGGAAACACCATATATTTT. It is translated as CATSGPGTSHRSGNTIYF. The V call is TRBV15, the J call TRBJ1-3; weak D call: TRBD1 (6 bases). This CDR3 is 18 amino acids long. Germline CDR1 reads LNHNV; CDR2 reads YYDKDF (reference sequence). V was clipped by 5 bases and J by 0 bases, with 20 bases between them.

This chain connects TRBV15 to TRBJ2-2; the D gene is possibly TRBD2 (6 bases). V was clipped by 0 bases and J by 0 bases, with 17 bases between them. Germline V CDR1 and CDR2: LNHNV, YYDKDF (reference sequence). There are 19 residues in the CDR3. For the CDR3, the DNA is TGTGCCACCAGCAGAGATTCGGGGGACGCCGCATCGAACACCGGGGAGCTGTTTTTT. This gives the protein CATSRDSGDAASNTGELFF.